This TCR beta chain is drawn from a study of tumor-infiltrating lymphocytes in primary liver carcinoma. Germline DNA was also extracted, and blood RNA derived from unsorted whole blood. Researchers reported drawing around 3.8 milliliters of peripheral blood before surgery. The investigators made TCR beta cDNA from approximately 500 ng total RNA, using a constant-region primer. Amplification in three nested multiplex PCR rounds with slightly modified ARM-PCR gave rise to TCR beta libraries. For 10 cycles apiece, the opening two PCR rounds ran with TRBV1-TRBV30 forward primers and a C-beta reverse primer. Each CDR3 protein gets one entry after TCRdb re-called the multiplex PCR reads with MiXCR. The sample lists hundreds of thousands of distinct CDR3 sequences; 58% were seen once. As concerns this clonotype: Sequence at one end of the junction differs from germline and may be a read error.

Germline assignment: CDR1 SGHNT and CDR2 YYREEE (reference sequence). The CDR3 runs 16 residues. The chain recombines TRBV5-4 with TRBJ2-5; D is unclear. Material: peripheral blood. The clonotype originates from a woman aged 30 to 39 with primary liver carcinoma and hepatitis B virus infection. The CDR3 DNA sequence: TGTACCAGCAGCTTGGCCGACGCGGAAGCTCAAGAGACCCAGTACTTC. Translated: CTSSLADAEAQETQYF.